This T cell receptor beta chain was obtained from a study of CD4+ T cells in melanoma (dated 2022 in TCRdb). Notes on the research overall: Neoantigen-specific CD4+ T cells in human melanoma were investigated in the study. Here is what the overall study found, with its caveats: Neoantigen-specific CD4+ T cells in melanoma were reported to have a range of differentiation states. Neoantigen-specific CD4+ T cells were reported to be correlated with the function of CD8+ T cells, macrophages and B cells.

This clone was counted only a few times. No antigen is known for it. Base quality data are lacking; no much larger clone is found one base away. Libraries were constructed by the immunoSEQ multiplex PCR assay. The table comes from immuneACCESS by way of TCRdb, which keeps in-frame sequences with V and J called. Part of the clones is missing from these tables; in studies checked, under half for an unresolved V gene and the rest for unknown reasons. The sample table lists approximately 5,100 clones, 50% to 70% of them with a count of one. The biggest ten clones account for about 29% of the sample. The donors were people with melanoma. This clonotype was obtained from a human donor with melanoma. Sequencing was performed on cells from a culture (not recorded whether cultured in vitro).

For the CDR3, the sequence is CASSLWDGNTEAFF. The nucleotide sequence is given as TGTGCCAGCAGCCTCTGGGACGGGAACACTGAAGCTTTCTTT. The chain employs TRBV4-2 and TRBJ1-1; matching of 5 bases hints at TRBD1 as the D gene. CDR1 and CDR2, per the germline V gene, are LGHNA and YNFKEQ. Trimming costs V 4 bases and J 1 base, and their ends lie 10 bases apart. The CDR3 holds 14 amino acids from the cysteine to the phenylalanine. The read is trimmed to its CDR3 DNA, 42 bases read in frame from base 1.